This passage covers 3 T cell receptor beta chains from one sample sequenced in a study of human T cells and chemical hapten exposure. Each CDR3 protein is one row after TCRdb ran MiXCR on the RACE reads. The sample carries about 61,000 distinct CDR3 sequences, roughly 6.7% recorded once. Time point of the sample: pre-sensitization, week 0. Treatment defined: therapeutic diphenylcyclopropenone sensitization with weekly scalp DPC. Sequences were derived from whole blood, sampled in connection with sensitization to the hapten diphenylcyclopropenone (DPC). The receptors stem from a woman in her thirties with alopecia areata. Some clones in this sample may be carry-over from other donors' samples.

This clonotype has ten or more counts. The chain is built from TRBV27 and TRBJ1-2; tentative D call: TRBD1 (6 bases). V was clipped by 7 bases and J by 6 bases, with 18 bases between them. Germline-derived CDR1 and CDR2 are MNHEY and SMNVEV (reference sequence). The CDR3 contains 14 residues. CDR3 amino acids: CASTPRGAVDGYTF. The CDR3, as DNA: TGTGCCAGCACCCCTCGGGGGGCCGTGGATGGCTACACCTTC.

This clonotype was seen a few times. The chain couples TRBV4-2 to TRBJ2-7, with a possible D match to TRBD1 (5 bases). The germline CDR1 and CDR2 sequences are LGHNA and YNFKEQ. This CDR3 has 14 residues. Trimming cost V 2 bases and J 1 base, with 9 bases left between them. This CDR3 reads CASSQSGNSYEQYF. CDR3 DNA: TGTGCCAGCAGCCAATCAGGGAATTCCTACGAGCAGTACTTC.

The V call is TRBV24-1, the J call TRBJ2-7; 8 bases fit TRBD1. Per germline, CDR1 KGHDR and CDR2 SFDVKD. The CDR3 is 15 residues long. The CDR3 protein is CVHPGRTGQKCEQYF. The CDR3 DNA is TGTGTCCACCCGGGCCGGACAGGGCAAAAGTGTGAGCAGTACTTC.